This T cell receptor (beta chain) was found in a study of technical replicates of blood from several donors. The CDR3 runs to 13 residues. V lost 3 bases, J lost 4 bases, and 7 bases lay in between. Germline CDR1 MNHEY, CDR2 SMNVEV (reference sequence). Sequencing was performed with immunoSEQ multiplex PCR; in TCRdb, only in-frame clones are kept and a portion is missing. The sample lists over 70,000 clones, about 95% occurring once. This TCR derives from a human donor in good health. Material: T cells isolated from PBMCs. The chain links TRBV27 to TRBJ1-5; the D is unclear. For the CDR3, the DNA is TGTGCCAGCAGTTTTCTCGGGAATCAGCCCCAGCATTTT. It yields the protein CASSFLGNQPQHF.